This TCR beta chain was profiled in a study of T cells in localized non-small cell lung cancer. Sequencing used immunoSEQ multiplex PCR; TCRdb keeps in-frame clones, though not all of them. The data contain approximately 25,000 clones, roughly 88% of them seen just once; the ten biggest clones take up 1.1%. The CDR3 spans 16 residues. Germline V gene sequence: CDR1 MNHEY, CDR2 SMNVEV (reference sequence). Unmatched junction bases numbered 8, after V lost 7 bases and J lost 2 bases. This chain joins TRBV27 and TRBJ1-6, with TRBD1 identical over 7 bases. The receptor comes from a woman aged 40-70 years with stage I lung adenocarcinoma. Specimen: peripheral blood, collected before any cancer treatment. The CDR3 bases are TGTGCCAGCACCTTGACAGGGAGGGCCTATAATTCACCCCTCCACTTT. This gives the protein CASTLTGRAYNSPLHF.